This T cell receptor beta chain was identified during a study of glioma-infiltrating T cells after dendritic cell vaccination. Study as a whole: Samples are from glioblastoma patients in Phase I and II dendritic cell vaccine trials.

Input was 2 to 2.5 ug genomic DNA, or all available if less. Only in-frame clones appear in the TCRdb table, and some are missing; sequencing was by immunoSEQ multiplex PCR. The data show just under 85,000 clones, roughly 89% seen once. Study results and limitations: Longer survival after dendritic cell vaccination followed higher pretreatment TIL content.

Regarding this clone: The antigen is unknown.

CDR3 length: 16 amino acids. V lost 6 bases, J lost 0 bases, and 7 bases stayed unmatched. Germline CDR1 and CDR2: SGHNT and YENEEA. The source was blood, collected before dendritic cell vaccination. The V gene is TRBV11-3, the J gene TRBJ2-3, with 9 bases identical to TRBD2. The TCR originated in a human donor with glioblastoma. The CDR3 nucleotides are TGTGCCAGCAGGGCTACTAGCGGGCTTAGCACAGATACGCAGTATTTT. Its protein is CASRATSGLSTDTQYF.